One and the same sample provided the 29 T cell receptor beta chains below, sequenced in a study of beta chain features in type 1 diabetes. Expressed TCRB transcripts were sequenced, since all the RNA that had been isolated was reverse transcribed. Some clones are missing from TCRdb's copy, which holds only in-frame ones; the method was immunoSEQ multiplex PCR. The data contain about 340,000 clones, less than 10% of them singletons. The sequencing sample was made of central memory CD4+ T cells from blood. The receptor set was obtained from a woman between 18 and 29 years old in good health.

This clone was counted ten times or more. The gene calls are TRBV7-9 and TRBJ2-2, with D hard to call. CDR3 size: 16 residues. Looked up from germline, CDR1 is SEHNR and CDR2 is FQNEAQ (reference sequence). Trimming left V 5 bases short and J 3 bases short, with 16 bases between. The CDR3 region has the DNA TGTGCCAGCAGCCCCAGCGCCAGCTTCGACACCGGGGAGCTGTTTTTT. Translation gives CASSPSASFDTGELFF.

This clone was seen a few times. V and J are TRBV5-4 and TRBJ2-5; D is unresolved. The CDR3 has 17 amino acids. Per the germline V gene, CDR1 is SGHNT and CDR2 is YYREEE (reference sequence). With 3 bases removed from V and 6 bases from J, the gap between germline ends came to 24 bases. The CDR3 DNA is TGTGCCAGCAGCTCAAGACCGGGCCCCGGGTCTAAGAAGACCCAGTACTTC. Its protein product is CASSSRPGPGSKKTQYF. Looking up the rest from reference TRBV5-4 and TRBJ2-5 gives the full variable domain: ETGVTQSPTHLIKTRGQQVTLRCSSQSGHNTVSWYQQALGQGPQFIFQYYREEENGRGNFPPRFSGLQFPNYSSELNVNALELDDSALYLCASSSRPGPGSKKTQYFGPGTRLLVL.

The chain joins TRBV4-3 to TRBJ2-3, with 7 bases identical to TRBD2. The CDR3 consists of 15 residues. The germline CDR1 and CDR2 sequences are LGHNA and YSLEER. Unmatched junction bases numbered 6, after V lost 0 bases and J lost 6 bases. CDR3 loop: CASSQEQLALDTQYF. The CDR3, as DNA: TGCGCCAGCAGCCAAGAACAACTAGCGTTGGATACGCAGTATTTT.

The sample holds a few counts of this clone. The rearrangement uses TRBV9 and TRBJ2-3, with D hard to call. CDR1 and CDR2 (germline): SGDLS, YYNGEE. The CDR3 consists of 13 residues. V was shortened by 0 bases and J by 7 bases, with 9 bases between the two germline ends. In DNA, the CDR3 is TGTGCCAGCAGCGTAGCCCATTCGAATACGCAGTATTTT. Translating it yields CASSVAHSNTQYF. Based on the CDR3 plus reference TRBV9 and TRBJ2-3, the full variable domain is DSGVTQTPKHLITATGQRVTLRCSPRSGDLSVYWYQQSLDQGLQFLIQYYNGEERAKGNILERFSAQQFPDLHSELNLSSLELGDSALYFCASSVAHSNTQYFGPGTRLTVL.

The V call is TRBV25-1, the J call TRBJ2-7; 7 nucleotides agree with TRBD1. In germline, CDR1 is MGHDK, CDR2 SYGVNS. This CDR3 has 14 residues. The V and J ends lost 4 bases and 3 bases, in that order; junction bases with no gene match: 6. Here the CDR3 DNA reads TGTGCCAGCAGTGGGCGACAGGGCCTCTACGAGCAGTACTTC. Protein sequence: CASSGRQGLYEQYF.

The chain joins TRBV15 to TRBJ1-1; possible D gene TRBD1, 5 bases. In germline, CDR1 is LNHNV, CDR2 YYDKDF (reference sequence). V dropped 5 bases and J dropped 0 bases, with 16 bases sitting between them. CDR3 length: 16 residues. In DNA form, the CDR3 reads TGTGCCACCAGCTCTCCTCCGGGACTCCTGAACACTGAAGCTTTCTTT. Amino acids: CATSSPPGLLNTEAFF.

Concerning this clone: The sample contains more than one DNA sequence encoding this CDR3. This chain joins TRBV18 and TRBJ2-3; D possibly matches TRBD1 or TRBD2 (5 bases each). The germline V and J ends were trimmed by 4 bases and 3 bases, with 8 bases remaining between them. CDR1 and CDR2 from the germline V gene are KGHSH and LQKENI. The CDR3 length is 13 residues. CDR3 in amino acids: CASSLGTTDTQYF. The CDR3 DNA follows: TGTGCCAGCTCACTAGGGACGACAGATACGCAGTATTTT.

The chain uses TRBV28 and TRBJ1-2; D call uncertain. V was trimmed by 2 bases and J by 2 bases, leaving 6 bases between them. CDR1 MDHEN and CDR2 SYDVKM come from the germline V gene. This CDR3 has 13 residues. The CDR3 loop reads CASSLVINYGYTF. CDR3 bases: TGTGCCAGCAGTTTAGTCATAAACTATGGCTACACCTTC.

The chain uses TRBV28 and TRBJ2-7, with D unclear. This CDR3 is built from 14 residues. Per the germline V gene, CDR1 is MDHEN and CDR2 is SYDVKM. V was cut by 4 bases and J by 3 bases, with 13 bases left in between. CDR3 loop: CASSSPQNNYEQYF. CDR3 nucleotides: TGTGCCAGCAGTTCCCCACAGAATAACTACGAGCAGTACTTC.

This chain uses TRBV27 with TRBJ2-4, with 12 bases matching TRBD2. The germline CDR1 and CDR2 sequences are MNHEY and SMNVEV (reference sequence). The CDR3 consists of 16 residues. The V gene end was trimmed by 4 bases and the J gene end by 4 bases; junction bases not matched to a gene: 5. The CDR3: CASSSGLAGPKNIQYF. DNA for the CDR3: TGTGCCAGCAGTTCTGGACTAGCGGGGCCTAAAAACATTCAGTACTTC.

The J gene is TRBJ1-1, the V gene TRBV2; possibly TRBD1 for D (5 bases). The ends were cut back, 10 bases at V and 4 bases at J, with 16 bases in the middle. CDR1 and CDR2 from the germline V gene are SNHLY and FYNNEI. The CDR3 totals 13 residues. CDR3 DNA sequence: TGTGCCACTAGGAGGGACGTGAGCACTGAAGCTTTCTTT. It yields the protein CATRRDVSTEAFF.

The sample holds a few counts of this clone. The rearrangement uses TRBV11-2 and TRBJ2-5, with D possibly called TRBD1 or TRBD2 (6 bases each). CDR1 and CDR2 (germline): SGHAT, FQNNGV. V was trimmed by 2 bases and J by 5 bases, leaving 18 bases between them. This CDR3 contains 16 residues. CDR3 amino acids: CASSLISGGQGETQYF. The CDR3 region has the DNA TGTGCCAGCAGCTTAATTTCCGGGGGCCAGGGGGAGACCCAGTACTTC.

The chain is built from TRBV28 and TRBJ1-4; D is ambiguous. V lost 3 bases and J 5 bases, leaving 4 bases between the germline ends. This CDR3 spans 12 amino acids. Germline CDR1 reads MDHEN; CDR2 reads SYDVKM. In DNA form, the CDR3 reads TGTGCCAGCAGTTTGAGGAATGAAAAACTGTTTTTT. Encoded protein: CASSLRNEKLFF.

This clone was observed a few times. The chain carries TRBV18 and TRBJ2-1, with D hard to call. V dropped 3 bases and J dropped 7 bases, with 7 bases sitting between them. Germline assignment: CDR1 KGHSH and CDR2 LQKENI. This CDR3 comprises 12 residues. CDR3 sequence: CASSPIRNEQFF. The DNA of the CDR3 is TGTGCCAGCTCACCCATCAGAAATGAGCAGTTCTTC. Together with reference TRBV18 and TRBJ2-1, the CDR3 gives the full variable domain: NAGVMQNPRHLVRRRGQEARLRCSPMKGHSHVYWYRQLPEEGLKFMVYLQKENIIDESGMPKERFSAEFPKEGPSILRIQQVVRGDSAAYFCASSPIRNEQFFGPGTRLTVL.

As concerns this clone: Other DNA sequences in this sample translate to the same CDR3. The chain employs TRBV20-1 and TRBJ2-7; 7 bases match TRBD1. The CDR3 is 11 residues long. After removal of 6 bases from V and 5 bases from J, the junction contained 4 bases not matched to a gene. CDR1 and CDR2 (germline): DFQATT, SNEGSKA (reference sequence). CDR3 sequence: CSAKQGNEQYF. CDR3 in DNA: TGCAGTGCCAAACAGGGGAACGAGCAGTACTTC.

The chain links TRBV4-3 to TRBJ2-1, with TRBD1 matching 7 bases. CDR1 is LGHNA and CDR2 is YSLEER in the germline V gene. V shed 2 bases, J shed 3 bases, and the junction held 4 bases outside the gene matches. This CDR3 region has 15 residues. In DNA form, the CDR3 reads TGCGCCAGCAGCCAACCGGGACAGAACTACAATGAGCAGTTCTTC. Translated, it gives CASSQPGQNYNEQFF.

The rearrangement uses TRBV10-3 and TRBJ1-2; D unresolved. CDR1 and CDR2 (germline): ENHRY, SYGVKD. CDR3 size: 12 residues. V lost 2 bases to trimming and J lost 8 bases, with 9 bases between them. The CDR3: CAISERVWGYTF. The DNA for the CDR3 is TGTGCCATCAGTGAGAGGGTTTGGGGCTACACCTTC.

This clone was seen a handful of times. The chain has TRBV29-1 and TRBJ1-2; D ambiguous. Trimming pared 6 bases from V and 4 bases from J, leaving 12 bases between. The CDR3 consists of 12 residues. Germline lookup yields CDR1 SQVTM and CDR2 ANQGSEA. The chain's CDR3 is CSVRGLGYGYTF. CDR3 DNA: TGCAGCGTGCGGGGTTTAGGCTATGGCTACACCTTC.

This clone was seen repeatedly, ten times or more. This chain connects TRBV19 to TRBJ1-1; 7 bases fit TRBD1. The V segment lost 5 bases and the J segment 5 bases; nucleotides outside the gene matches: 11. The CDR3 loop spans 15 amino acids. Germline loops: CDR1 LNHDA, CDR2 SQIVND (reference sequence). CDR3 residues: CASSPQKTGRTEAFF. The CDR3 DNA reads TGTGCCAGTAGTCCGCAGAAGACAGGGAGGACTGAAGCTTTCTTT.

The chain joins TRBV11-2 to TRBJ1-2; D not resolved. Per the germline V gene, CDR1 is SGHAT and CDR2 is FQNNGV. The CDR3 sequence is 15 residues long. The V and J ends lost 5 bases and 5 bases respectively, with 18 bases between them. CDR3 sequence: CASSPIGPSGYGYTF. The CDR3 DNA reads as TGTGCCAGCAGCCCGATCGGGCCGAGCGGTTATGGCTACACCTTC.

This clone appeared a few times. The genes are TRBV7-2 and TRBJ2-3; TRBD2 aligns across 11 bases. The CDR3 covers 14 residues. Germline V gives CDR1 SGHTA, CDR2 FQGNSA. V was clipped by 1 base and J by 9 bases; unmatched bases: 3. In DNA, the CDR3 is TGTGCCAGCAGCTTAGAACTAGCGGGAGTGACGCAGTATTTT. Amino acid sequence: CASSLELAGVTQYF.

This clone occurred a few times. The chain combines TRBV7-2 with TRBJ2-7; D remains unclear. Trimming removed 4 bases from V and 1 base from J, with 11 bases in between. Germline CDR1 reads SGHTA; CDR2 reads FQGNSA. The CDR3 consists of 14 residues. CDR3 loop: CASSYKDGSYEQYF. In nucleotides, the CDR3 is TGTGCCAGCAGCTATAAGGACGGGTCCTACGAGCAGTACTTC.

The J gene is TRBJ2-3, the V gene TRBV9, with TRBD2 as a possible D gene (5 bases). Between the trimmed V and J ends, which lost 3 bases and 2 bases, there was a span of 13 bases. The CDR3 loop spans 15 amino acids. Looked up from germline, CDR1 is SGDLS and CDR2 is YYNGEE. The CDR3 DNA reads TGTGCCAGCAGCGCCGGGGAGAGGCCCACAGATACGCAGTATTTT. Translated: CASSAGERPTDTQYF.

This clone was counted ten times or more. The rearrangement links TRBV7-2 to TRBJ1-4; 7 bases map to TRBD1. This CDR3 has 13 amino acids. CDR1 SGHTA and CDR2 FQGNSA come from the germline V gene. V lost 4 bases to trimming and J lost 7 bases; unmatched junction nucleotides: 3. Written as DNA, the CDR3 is TGTGCCAGCAGCTCGAGACAGGGTGAAAAACTGTTTTTT. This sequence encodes CASSSRQGEKLFF.

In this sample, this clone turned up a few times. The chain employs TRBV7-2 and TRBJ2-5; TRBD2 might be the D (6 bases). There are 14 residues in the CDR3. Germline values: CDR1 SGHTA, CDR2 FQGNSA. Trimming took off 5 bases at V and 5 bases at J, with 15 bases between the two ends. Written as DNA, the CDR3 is TGTGCCAGCAGCAGGGACTGGGTTTATGAGACCCAGTACTTC. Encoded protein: CASSRDWVYETQYF.

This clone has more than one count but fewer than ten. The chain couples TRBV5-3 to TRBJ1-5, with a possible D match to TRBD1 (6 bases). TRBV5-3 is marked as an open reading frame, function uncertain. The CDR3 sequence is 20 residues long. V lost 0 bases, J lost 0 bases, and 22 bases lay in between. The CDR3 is CARSLAGRDMGPYSNQPQHF. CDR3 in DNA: TGTGCCAGAAGCTTGGCGGGCCGGGACATGGGACCCTATAGCAATCAGCCCCAGCATTTT.

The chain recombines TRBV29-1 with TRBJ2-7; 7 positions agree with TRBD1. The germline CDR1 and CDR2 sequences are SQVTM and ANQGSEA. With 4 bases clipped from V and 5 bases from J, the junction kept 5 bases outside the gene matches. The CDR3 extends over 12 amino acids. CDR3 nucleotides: TGCAGCGTTGGACAGGGTCCCAACGAGCAGTACTTC. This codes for CSVGQGPNEQYF.

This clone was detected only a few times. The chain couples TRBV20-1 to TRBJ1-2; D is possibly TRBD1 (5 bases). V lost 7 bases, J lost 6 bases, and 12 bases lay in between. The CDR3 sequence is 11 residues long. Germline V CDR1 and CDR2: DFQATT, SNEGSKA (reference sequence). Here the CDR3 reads CSGKSGHGYTF. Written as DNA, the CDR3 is TGCAGTGGGAAGTCGGGACATGGCTACACCTTC.

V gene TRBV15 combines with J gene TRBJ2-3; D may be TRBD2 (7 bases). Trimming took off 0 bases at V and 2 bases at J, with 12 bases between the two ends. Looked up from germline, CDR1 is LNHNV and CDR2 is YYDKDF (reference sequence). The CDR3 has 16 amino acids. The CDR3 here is CATSREGGPATDTQYF. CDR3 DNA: TGTGCCACCAGCAGAGAGGGGGGGCCTGCCACAGATACGCAGTATTTT.